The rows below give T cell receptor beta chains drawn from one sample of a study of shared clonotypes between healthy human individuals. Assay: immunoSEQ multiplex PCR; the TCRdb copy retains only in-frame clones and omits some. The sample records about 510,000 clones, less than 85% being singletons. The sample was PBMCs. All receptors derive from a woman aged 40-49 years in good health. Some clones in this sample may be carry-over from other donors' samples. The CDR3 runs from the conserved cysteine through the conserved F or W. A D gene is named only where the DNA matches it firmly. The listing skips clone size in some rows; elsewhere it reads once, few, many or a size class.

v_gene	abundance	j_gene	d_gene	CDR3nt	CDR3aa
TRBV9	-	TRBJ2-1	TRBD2	TGTGCCAGCAGTGGGGCGACTAGCGGCTACAATGAGCAGTTCTTC	CASSGATSGYNEQFF
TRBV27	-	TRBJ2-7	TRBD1	TGTGCCAGCAGTTTCCTCGGCAGGGGGTTTAACGAGCAGTACTTC	CASSFLGRGFNEQYF
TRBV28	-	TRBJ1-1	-	TGTGCCAGCAGTGTACCGGGAACAATGAACACTGAAGCTTTCTTT	CASSVPGTMNTEAFF
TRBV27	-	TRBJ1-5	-	TGTGCCAGCAGCCGCAGGGCCGCCTCGCCTCAGCCCCAGCATTTT	CASSRRAASPQPQHF
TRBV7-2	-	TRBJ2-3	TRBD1	TGTGCCAGCAGCTTACTTCTAGGGCAGGGGGCCGGAGATACGCAGTATTTT	CASSLLLGQGAGDTQYF
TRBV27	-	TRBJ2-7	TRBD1	TGTGCCAGCAGTTTAATGGGACAGGGGTCCTACGAGCAGTACTTC	CASSLMGQGSYEQYF
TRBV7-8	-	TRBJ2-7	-	TGTGCCAGCAGCCCTAACCCCCAAGGGAACACCGGCTCCTACGAGCAGTACTTC	CASSPNPQGNTGSYEQYF
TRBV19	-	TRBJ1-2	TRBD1	TGTGCCAGTAGTACCGACAGGGGGCTGGGTGGCTACACCTTC	CASSTDRGLGGYTF
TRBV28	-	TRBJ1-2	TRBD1	TGTGCCAGCAGTAGACAGGGGATCTATCGAGATGGCTACACCTTC	CASSRQGIYRDGYTF
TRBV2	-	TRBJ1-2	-	TGTGCCAGCCGGGGGGGGTACTATGGCTACACCTTC	CASRGGYYGYTF
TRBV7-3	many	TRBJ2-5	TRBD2	TGTGCCAGCAGCCCAGTAGCGGGAGTAGAGACCCAGTACTTC	CASSPVAGVETQYF
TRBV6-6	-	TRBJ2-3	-	TGTGCCAGCAGTCATGGACTGCAGAGCACAGATACGCAGTATTTT	CASSHGLQSTDTQYF
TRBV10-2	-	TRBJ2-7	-	TGCGCCAGCAGGGCCCCTTCCACGGAGGAGCAGTACTTC	CASRAPSTEEQYF
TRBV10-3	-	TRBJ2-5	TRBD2	TGTGCCATCCGGAGCGGGGCGGGAACTCCACAAGAGACCCAGTACTTC	CAIRSGAGTPQETQYF
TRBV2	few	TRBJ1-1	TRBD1	TGTGCCAGCAGTACAGGGGAGGGGACTGAAGCTTTCTTT	CASSTGEGTEAFF
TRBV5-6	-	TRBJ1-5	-	TGTGCCAGCAGCTCTATGAGGGGACGACATAGCAATCAGCCCCAGCATTTT	CASSSMRGRHSNQPQHF
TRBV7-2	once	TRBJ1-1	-	TGTGCCAGCAGCTTTGTACAGGGTGGTACTGAAGCTTTCTTT	CASSFVQGGTEAFF
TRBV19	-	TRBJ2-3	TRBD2	TGTGCCAGTAGTATTCGCCTGACTAGCGGGTCGAATCCTTTCCACAGATACGCAGTATTT	CASSIRLTSGSNPFHRYAVF
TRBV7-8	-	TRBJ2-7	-	TGTGCCAGCAGCTTAGAGGGAGTATACTACGAGCAGTACTTC	CASSLEGVYYEQYF
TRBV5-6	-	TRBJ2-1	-	TGTGCCAGCAGCTTGCGAACAGTGAATGAGCAGTTCTTC	CASSLRTVNEQFF
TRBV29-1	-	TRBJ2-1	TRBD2	TGCAGCGTCGCGTCGCGACTAGCGGTCAATGAGCAGTTCTTC	CSVASRLAVNEQFF
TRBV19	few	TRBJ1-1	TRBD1	TGTGCCAGTAGTCAACGACAGGGAGGAGGGGGCACTGAAGCTTTCTTT	CASSQRQGGGGTEAFF
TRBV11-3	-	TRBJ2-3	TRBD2	TGTGCCAGCAGCTTAGGGACTAGCGCCACAGATACGCAGTATTTT	CASSLGTSATDTQYF
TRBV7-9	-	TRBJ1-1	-	TGTGCCAGCAGCTTAGCGCAGGGGAGCACTGAAGCTTTCTTT	CASSLAQGSTEAFF
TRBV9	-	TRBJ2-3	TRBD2	TGTGCCAGCAGCGTGGCTAGCGGGAGGGCCCTCACAGATACGCAGTATTTT	CASSVASGRALTDTQYF
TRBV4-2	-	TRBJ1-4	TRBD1	TGTGCCAGCAGCCAAGGGACAGGGGATAATGAAAAACTGTTTTTT	CASSQGTGDNEKLFF
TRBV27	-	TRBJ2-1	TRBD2	TGTGCCAGCAGTCCTTCCCGACTAGCGGTTTACAATGAGCAGTTCTTC	CASSPSRLAVYNEQFF
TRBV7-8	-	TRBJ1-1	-	TGTGCCAGCAGCTTTGAGGGATGGGAGAACACTGAAGCTTTCTTT	CASSFEGWENTEAFF
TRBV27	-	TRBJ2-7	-	TGTGCCAGCAGACGGAGGGACAGAGCCTACGAGCAGTACTTC	CASRRRDRAYEQYF
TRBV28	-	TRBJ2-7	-	TGTGCCAGCAGTCGCGACCCTCGGTACGAGCAGTACTTC	CASSRDPRYEQYF
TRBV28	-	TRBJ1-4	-	TGTGCCAGCACCTCCCCATTTCTGTCCATGACAGCCCTTAATGAAAAACTGTTTTTT	CASTSPFLSMTALNEKLFF
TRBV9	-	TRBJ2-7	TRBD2	TGTGCCAGCAGCGAGGGGGGACTAGCGGGAGGAGACGAGCAGTACTTC	CASSEGGLAGGDEQYF
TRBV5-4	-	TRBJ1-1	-	TGTGCCAGCAGCCTCCGATCCAGCCCTGACACTGAAGCTTTCTTT	CASSLRSSPDTEAFF
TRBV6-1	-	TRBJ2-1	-	TGTGCCAGCAGCACGGACAATTCGAATGAGCAGTTCTTC	CASSTDNSNEQFF
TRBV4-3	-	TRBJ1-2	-	TGCGCCAGCAGCCAAGAGTCGGAGAACTCCTATGGCTACACCTTC	CASSQESENSYGYTF
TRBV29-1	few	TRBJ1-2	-	TGCAGCGTTGAAGATCAACGTAACTATGGCTACACCTTC	CSVEDQRNYGYTF
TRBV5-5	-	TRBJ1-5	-	TGTGCCAGCAGTAATAAATCCCAGGGGTATCAGCCCCAGCATTTT	CASSNKSQGYQPQHF
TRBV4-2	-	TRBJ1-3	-	TGTGCCAGCAGCCAAGATTCGTTCGCAGGCTCTGGAAACACCATATATTTT	CASSQDSFAGSGNTIYF
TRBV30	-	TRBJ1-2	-	TGTGCCTGGAGTGTAAGACAATCGGGTGGCTACACCTTC	CAWSVRQSGGYTF
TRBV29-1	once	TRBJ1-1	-	TGCAGCGTTGAAGATCCAGGAGGTGTAAGCACTGAAGCTTTCTTT	CSVEDPGGVSTEAFF
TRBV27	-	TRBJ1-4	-	TGTGCCAGCAGTTTAGACAGAGGGATTAAACTGTTTTTT	CASSLDRGIKLFF
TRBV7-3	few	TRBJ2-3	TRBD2	TGTGCCAGCAGCTTAGGGGTTACTAGCGGGAGCACAGATACGCAGTATTTT	CASSLGVTSGSTDTQYF
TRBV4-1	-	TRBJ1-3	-	TGCGCCAGCAGCCAAGATCGGGCCCCTTCTGGAAACACCATATATTTT	CASSQDRAPSGNTIYF
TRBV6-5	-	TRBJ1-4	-	TGTGCCAGCAGTTCCAGTGGGGGTAACTGGAATGAAAAACTGTTTTTT	CASSSSGGNWNEKLFF
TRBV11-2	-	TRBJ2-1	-	TGTGCCAGCAGCTTATTAGGGTATGAGCAGTTCTTC	CASSLLGYEQFF
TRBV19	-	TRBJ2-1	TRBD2	TGTGCCAGTAGTATGGGGGACTACACTAATGAGCAGTTCTTC	CASSMGDYTNEQFF
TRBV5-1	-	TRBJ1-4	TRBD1	TGCGCCAGCAGCCGCCCGGACAGGGGCGATGAAAAACTGTTTTTT	CASSRPDRGDEKLFF
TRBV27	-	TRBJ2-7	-	TGTGCCAGCAGTTTATCCCAAGCGGACCACTACGAGCAGTACTTC	CASSLSQADHYEQYF
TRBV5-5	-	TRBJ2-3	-	TGTGCCAGCAGCTTTCTCGTAAGCACAGATACGCAGTATTTT	CASSFLVSTDTQYF
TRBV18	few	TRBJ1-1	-	TGTGCCAGCTCACAAGGTGTGGTGGAGAACACTGAAGCTTTCTTT	CASSQGVVENTEAFF
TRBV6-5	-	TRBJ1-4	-	TGTGCCAGCAGAGAATTAGGGGCAGGGGAAAAACTGTTTTTT	CASRELGAGEKLFF